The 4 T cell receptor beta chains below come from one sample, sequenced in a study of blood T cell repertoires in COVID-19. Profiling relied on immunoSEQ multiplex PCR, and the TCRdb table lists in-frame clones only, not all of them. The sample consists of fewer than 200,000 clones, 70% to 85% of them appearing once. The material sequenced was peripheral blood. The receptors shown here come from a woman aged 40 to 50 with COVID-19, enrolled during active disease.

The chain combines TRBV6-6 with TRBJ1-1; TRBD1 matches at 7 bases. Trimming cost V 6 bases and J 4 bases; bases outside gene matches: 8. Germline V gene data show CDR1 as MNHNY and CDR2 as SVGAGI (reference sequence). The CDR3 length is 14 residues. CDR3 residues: CASSLGQRSTEAFF. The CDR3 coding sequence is TGTGCCAGCAGCCTGGGACAGAGGAGCACTGAAGCTTTCTTT.

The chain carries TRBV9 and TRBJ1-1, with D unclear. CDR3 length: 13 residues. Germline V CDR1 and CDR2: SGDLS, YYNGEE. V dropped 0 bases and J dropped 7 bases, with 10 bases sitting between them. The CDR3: CASSVAPTGEAFF. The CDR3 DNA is TGTGCCAGCAGCGTAGCTCCCACCGGTGAAGCTTTCTTT.

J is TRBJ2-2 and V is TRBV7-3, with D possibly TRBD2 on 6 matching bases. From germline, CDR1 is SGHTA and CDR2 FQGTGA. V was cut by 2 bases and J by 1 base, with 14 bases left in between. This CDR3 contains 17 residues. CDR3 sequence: CASSLFGGGVNTGELFF. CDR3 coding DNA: TGTGCCAGCAGCTTATTCGGGGGTGGGGTGAACACCGGGGAGCTGTTTTTT.

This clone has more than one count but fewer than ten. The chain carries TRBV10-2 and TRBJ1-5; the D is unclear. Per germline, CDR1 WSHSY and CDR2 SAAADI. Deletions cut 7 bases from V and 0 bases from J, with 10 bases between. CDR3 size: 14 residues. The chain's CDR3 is CASKDGYSNQPQHF. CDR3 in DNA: TGCGCCAGCAAAGACGGGTATAGCAATCAGCCCCAGCATTTT.